Presented here are 9 T cell receptor beta chains from one specimen sequenced in a study of T cell responses to AZD1222 COVID-19 vaccine (dated by TCRdb to about 2021). The time point tag for this specimen amounts to: baseline before first vaccination. The treatment or condition label, read with the paper, signifies: meningococcal conjugate vaccine given as trial control. To prepare the library, the immunoSEQ multiplex PCR assay was applied. TCRdb took over this immuneACCESS table, retaining in-frame rearrangements with V and J assigned. Such tables are incomplete; in checked studies, under half of the missing clones stem from an unresolved V gene, and the remainder is unexplained. This sample is represented by 150,000 or so clones; over 85% of them were singletons. The ten largest clones represent more than 0.85% of the sample. Sequenced here: peripheral blood, sampled on day 0 of MenACWY control vaccination. These receptors were obtained from an adult in good health.

This rearrangement joins TRBV7-8 to TRBJ2-5; 11 positions match TRBD2. CDR3 size: 16 residues. Germline assignment: CDR1 SGHVS and CDR2 FQNEAQ. V trimming: 1 base; J trimming: 4 bases; junction bases outside the gene matches: 5. The CDR3 DNA is TGTGCCAGCAGCTTAGGGGGACTAGCGGTCCCAGAGACCCAGTACTTC. Its translation: CASSLGGLAVPETQYF.

The chain links TRBV5-8 to TRBJ1-2; 10 bases are shared with TRBD1. The CDR3 sequence is 18 residues long. Unmatched junction bases numbered 13, after V lost 3 bases and J lost 2 bases. Germline V CDR1 and CDR2: SGHTS, YDEGEE. CDR3 DNA sequence: TGTGCCAGCAGCTATTATACCGGGACAGGGGACTTCAACTATGGCTACACCTTC. It is translated as CASSYYTGTGDFNYGYTF.

The J gene is TRBJ2-7, the V gene TRBV4-1; possible D gene TRBD1, 5 bases. The V end was cut by 6 bases, the J end by 6 bases, with 18 bases between. Germline assignment: CDR1 MGHRA and CDR2 YSYEKL. The CDR3 has 14 amino acids. CDR3: CASSLIGASGEQYF. CDR3 sequence (DNA): TGCGCCAGCAGTCTGATTGGGGCCTCGGGCGAGCAGTACTTC.

The chain carries TRBV27 and TRBJ1-5; D gene uncertain. Germline V CDR1 and CDR2: MNHEY, SMNVEV (reference sequence). This CDR3 spans 14 amino acids. V shed 5 bases and J shed 2 bases, with 10 bases lying between them. This CDR3 is CASSPNDGNQPQHF. As DNA, the CDR3 is TGTGCCAGCAGTCCAAATGATGGCAATCAGCCCCAGCATTTT.

The chain joins TRBV7-9 to TRBJ1-5; no reliable D call. This CDR3 region has 12 residues. The germline V gene encodes CDR1 SEHNR and CDR2 FQNEAQ (reference sequence). V dropped 5 bases and J dropped 9 bases, with 11 bases sitting between them. The CDR3 loop reads CASSPDLGPQHF. CDR3 coding DNA: TGTGCCAGCAGCCCGGACCTGGGGCCCCAGCATTTT.

J is TRBJ1-5 and V is TRBV24-1; 7 nucleotides match TRBD1. Trimming at V came to 2 bases and at J to 5 bases, leaving 5 bases not matched to a gene. The germline CDR1 and CDR2 sequences are KGHDR and SFDVKD. This CDR3 contains 15 residues. The CDR3 DNA reads TGTGCCACCAGTGATTCAAGACAGGGCTATCAGCCCCAGCATTTT. This sequence encodes CATSDSRQGYQPQHF.

The CDR3 coding sequence is TGTGCCAGTAGTATGCAGGGGGGAGGCACTGAAGCTTTCTTT. Protein product: CASSMQGGGTEAFF. This chain links TRBV19 with TRBJ1-1, with 7 bases matching TRBD1. The germline V gene encodes CDR1 LNHDA and CDR2 SQIVND (reference sequence). The CDR3 has 14 residues. V lost 3 bases to trimming and J lost 4 bases; unmatched junction nucleotides: 5.

The CDR3 spells CASSLREAYEQYF. The CDR3 nucleotides are TGTGCCAGCAGTTTACGGGAAGCCTACGAGCAGTACTTC. This chain joins TRBV27 and TRBJ2-7; a possible D gene is TRBD2 (5 bases). Germline CDR1 is MNHEY and CDR2 is SMNVEV (reference sequence). CDR3 length equals 13 residues. The V end was cut by 2 bases, the J end by 2 bases, with 7 bases between.

V gene TRBV4-1 combines with J gene TRBJ2-3; maybe TRBD2 (5 bases). V was shortened by 1 base and J by 4 bases, with 15 bases between the two germline ends. CDR1 and CDR2 (germline): MGHRA, YSYEKL. This CDR3 region has 16 residues. CDR3 protein: CASSQGRERASDTQYF. The CDR3 bases are TGCGCCAGCAGCCAAGGTCGGGAAAGAGCTTCAGATACGCAGTATTTT.